A single sample is the source of the 6 T cell receptor beta chains below, sequenced in a study of Ad26.COV2.S vaccination and SARS-CoV-2 variants. Repertoires were generated with immunoSEQ multiplex PCR, while TCRdb's copy carries only in-frame clones and drops some. The data contain under 550,000 clones, over 75% of them seen just once; the ten biggest clones take up about 12%. This sample's treatment: around 19 received Ad26.COV2.S at low or high dose, single or two shots; five or six received placebo; per-sample allocation not given. Specimen acquisition occurred on day 63 following the initial vaccine or placebo injection. The sequencing here drew on peripheral blood, taken in a trial of Ad26.COV2.S vaccine versus placebo. Receptor source: a person aged 18-60 years who received the Ad26.COV2.S COVID-19 vaccine or a placebo.

The J gene is TRBJ1-2, the V gene TRBV19; weak D call: TRBD1 (5 bases). V was clipped by 0 bases and J by 4 bases, with 9 bases between them. The CDR3 consists of 14 residues. Germline V gene lookup returns CDR1 LNHDA and CDR2 SQIVND (reference sequence). The CDR3 reads CASSIEPGLYGYTF. The CDR3, as DNA: TGTGCCAGTAGTATAGAACCGGGGCTCTATGGCTACACCTTC.

The V gene is TRBV6-2 or TRBV6-3, the J gene TRBJ1-6; the match to TRBD1 covers 8 bases. V gave up 2 bases and J gave up 8 bases; unmatched junction bases: 2. Germline values: CDR1 MNHEY, CDR2 SVGEGT. The CDR3 spans 14 residues. The CDR3 loop reads CASSYGTGYSPLHF. Written as DNA, the CDR3 is TGTGCCAGCAGTTACGGGACAGGATATTCACCCCTCCACTTT.

The V call is TRBV10-3, the J call TRBJ2-7; 9 nucleotides align to TRBD2. This CDR3 has 13 residues. J gave up 4 bases and V 8 bases, and 6 bases lay outside the gene matches. CDR1 and CDR2 from the germline V gene are ENHRY and SYGVKD. The CDR3 region has the DNA TGTGCCATCGGGGGACTAGCTATGTACGAGCAGTACTTC. Protein: CAIGGLAMYEQYF.

This chain joins TRBV30 and TRBJ1-1; TRBD1 matches at 7 bases. Losses at the gene ends were 4 bases for V and 9 bases for J; bases not matched to a gene: 8. Per the germline V gene, CDR1 is GTSNPN and CDR2 is SVGIG (reference sequence). There are 12 residues in the CDR3. CDR3 DNA: TGTGCCTGGATCGCCCTGGACAGGAAAGCTTTCTTT. Translated: CAWIALDRKAFF. Full variable domain (rest looked up from reference TRBV30 and TRBJ1-1): SQTIHQWPATLVQPVGSPLSLECTVEGTSNPNLYWYRQAAGRGLQLLFYSVGIGQISSEVPQNLSASRPQDRQFILSSKKLLLSDSGFYLCAWIALDRKAFFGQGTRLTVV.

The V and J genes are TRBV7-2 and TRBJ2-4, with 7 bases that match TRBD1. Germline CDR1 is SGHTA and CDR2 is FQGNSA. The ends lost 3 bases at V and 4 bases at J; junction bases unmatched: 6. The CDR3 extends over 15 amino acids. The CDR3 here is CASSFAGTEKNIQYF. In nucleotides, the CDR3 is TGTGCCAGCAGCTTCGCCGGGACAGAAAAAAACATTCAGTACTTC.

This sequence joins TRBV19 and TRBJ1-5; D possibly corresponds to TRBD1 (6 bases). The CDR3 sequence is 13 residues long. V was cut by 7 bases and J by 3 bases, with 10 bases left in between. Germline V gene lookup returns CDR1 LNHDA and CDR2 SQIVND (reference sequence). CDR3 amino acids: CASNQGLNQPQHF. In nucleotides, the CDR3 is TGTGCCAGTAATCAGGGGCTCAATCAGCCCCAGCATTTT.